These 11 T cell receptor beta chains were sequenced from one sample in a study of molecular identifiers for immune sequencing clone quantification. One entry per CDR3 protein, called by TCRdb with MiXCR from the PCR reads. The sample consists of about 640,000 distinct CDR3 sequences, just under 20% of them appearing once. Material for sequencing was naive CD8+ T cells from blood, with Jurkat cell RNA spiked in. Subset meaning: FACS-sorted CD8+CD4-CCR7+CD45RA+ naive T cells. The receptors come from a human donor in good health. Some libraries in this study had Jurkat cell RNA spiked in.

This clonotype showed up many times. The rearrangement joins TRBV19 to TRBJ1-2; unclear D gene. This CDR3 is 13 amino acids long. CDR1 LNHDA and CDR2 SQIVND come from the germline V gene (reference sequence). V was trimmed by 5 bases and J by 14 bases, leaving 21 bases between them. This CDR3 reads CASSPTVTLPLTF. CDR3 nucleotide sequence: TGTGCCAGTAGTCCCACTGTGACTCTCCCGCTAACCTTC.

About this clonotype itself: A much larger clone sits a single nucleotide away, making a read error possible. This chain joins TRBV2 and TRBJ1-5; 9 bases are a match to TRBD1. Per the germline V gene, CDR1 is SNHLY and CDR2 is FYNNEI. The CDR3 is made up of 15 amino acids. The CDR3 DNA follows: TGTGCCAGCAGTATGGACAGGGGAGGCAATCAGCCCCGGCATTTT. Translating it yields CASSMDRGGNQPRHF. Based on the CDR3 plus reference TRBV2 and TRBJ1-5, the full variable domain is EPEVTQTPSHQVTQMGQEVILRCVPISNHLYFYWYRQILGQKVEFLVSFYNNEISEKSEIFDDQFSVERPDGSNFTLKIRSTKLEDSAMYFCASSMDRGGNQPRHFGDGTRLSIL.

In its sample, this clonotype was seen a few times. V usage is TRBV2 and J usage is TRBJ2-2, with D possibly called TRBD1 or TRBD2 (7 bases each). Germline values: CDR1 SNHLY, CDR2 FYNNEI. This CDR3 is built from 14 residues. Trimming took off 8 bases at V and 7 bases at J, with 17 bases between the two ends. CDR3 in DNA: TGTGCCAGCCTCCAGGGGGGGTCGGGCGGGGAGCTGTTTTTT. This translates into CASLQGGSGGELFF.

This clonotype was counted many times. The rearrangement links TRBV27 to TRBJ2-7, with 11 bases fitting TRBD2. CDR3 length: 22 amino acids. With V trimmed by 2 bases and J by 4 bases, 25 bases remained unmatched. CDR1 is MNHEY, CDR2 SMNVEV, per germline (reference sequence). In DNA form, the CDR3 reads TGTGCCAGCAGTTTAGGGCTAGCGGGGGGAAATAAGAAACCCGAGACCCTTTACGAGCAGTACTTC. Its translation: CASSLGLAGGNKKPETLYEQYF.

This clonotype has at least ten counts. The J gene is TRBJ1-1, the V gene TRBV7-6; weak D call: TRBD1 (5 bases). Germline CDR1 SGHVS, CDR2 FNYEAQ. Trimming took 1 base from V and 7 from J, leaving 16 bases between them. This CDR3 has 15 amino acids. Here the CDR3 DNA reads TGTGCCAGCAGCTTAGAGCCGGGACGGGAGTTTGAAGCTTTCTTT. It encodes CASSLEPGREFEAFF.

In its sample, this clonotype was seen many times. This chain links TRBV27 with TRBJ2-7; TRBD1 might be the D (6 bases). Trimming cost V 5 bases and J 0 bases, with 14 bases left between them. In germline, CDR1 is MNHEY, CDR2 SMNVEV (reference sequence). The CDR3 covers 15 residues. The CDR3 protein is CASSLGQPRSYEQYF. The DNA of the CDR3 is TGTGCCAGCAGTCTCGGACAGCCCCGCTCCTACGAGCAGTACTTC.

A word on this clonotype: This may stem from a read error, because a much larger clone lies one nucleotide away. V gene TRBV12-3 or TRBV12-4 combines with J gene TRBJ2-3; tentatively, D is TRBD2 (7 bases). V was clipped by 5 bases and J by 8 bases, with 20 bases between them. The CDR3 is 15 residues long. The CDR3 here is CASSIRDGGRATQYF. The CDR3 DNA reads TGTGCCAGCAGTATACGGGACGGGGGGCGGGCTACGCAGTATTTT.

This clonotype was observed at least ten times. J is TRBJ2-2 and V is TRBV29-1, with D hard to call. CDR1 and CDR2 (germline): SQVTM, ANQGSEA. Trimming took 0 bases from V and 4 from J, leaving 6 bases between them. The length of the CDR3 is 13 residues. The DNA for the CDR3 is TGCAGCGTTGAAGAAAGGGTCACCGGGGAGCTGTTTTTT. Its translation is CSVEERVTGELFF.

The chain carries TRBV28 and TRBJ2-1; tentative D call: TRBD2 (7 bases). The CDR3 sequence is 16 residues long. The V end was cut by 5 bases, the J end by 3 bases, with 17 bases between. CDR1 MDHEN and CDR2 SYDVKM come from the germline V gene. The CDR3 sequence is CASSNHGGLGYNEQFF. The DNA of the CDR3 is TGTGCCAGCAGTAACCACGGGGGGCTGGGCTACAATGAGCAGTTCTTC.

This clonotype was detected many times. The chain's CDR3 is CASRPMTTDTGELFF. In DNA, the CDR3 is TGTGCCAGCAGACCCATGACTACAGACACCGGGGAGCTGTTTTTT. The genes are TRBV6-6 and TRBJ2-2, with D tentatively TRBD2 (5 bases). V gave up 6 bases and J gave up 3 bases, with 14 bases separating them. This CDR3 is built from 15 residues. The germline gives CDR1 MNHNY, CDR2 SVGAGI (reference sequence).

This clonotype was observed a handful of times. The CDR3 DNA reads as TGTGCCAGTAGTATAGGACTTTTCTTACTTATCACAGATACGCAGTATTTT. This translates into CASSIGLFLLITDTQYF. The chain links TRBV19 to TRBJ2-3, with D hard to call. CDR1 is LNHDA, CDR2 SQIVND, per germline (reference sequence). V gave up 1 base and J gave up 2 bases, with 16 bases separating them. This CDR3 comprises 17 residues.